This passage covers 10 T cell receptor beta chains from one sample sequenced in a study of T-cell memory formation after mild COVID-19. A single record per CDR3 protein comes from TCRdb applying MiXCR to the 5' RACE reads. The repertoire consists of under 300,000 distinct CDR3 sequences, with more than 15% occurring once and the leading ten covering approximately 22%. The sequenced sample consisted of PBMCs or a T cell subset sorted from them (not recorded which). These receptors all come from a man aged 18 to 30 who had mild COVID-19 (a few samples of this study predate the infection). Cell type and time point are not known.

This clonotype was recorded a few times. The chain recombines TRBV5-1 with TRBJ1-1; 10 bases are shared with TRBD1. The V and J ends lost 4 bases and 4 bases, in that order; junction bases with no gene match: 7. Germline V lookup: CDR1 SGHRS, CDR2 YFSETQ. The CDR3 spans 15 residues. CDR3 amino acids: CASSTYRTGGTEAFF. The CDR3 nucleotides read TGCGCCAGCAGCACCTATCGGACAGGGGGCACTGAAGCTTTCTTT.

V gene TRBV11-2 combines with J gene TRBJ2-1; no definite D call. Trimming took 3 bases from V and 5 from J, leaving 11 bases between them. CDR3 length equals 14 residues. The germline V gene encodes CDR1 SGHAT and CDR2 FQNNGV. The CDR3: CASSFRAGHNEQFF. In nucleotides, the CDR3 is TGTGCCAGCAGCTTTCGGGCAGGTCACAATGAGCAGTTCTTC.

This clonotype has just a few counts. The genes are TRBV6-5 and TRBJ1-6; possibly TRBD1 for D (6 bases). V was pared by 5 bases and J by 0 bases, with 14 bases between. The CDR3 runs 17 residues. CDR1 is MNHEY, CDR2 SVGAGI, per germline. CDR3 in DNA: TGTGCCAGCAGTCCCCGGACAGTTCGCTCCTATAATTCACCCCTCCACTTT. Encoded protein: CASSPRTVRSYNSPLHF.

This clonotype was seen a handful of times. This rearrangement joins TRBV20-1 to TRBJ2-5; no definite D call. In germline, CDR1 is DFQATT, CDR2 SNEGSKA (reference sequence). Deletions cut 0 bases from V and 4 bases from J, with 6 bases between. The CDR3 totals 12 residues. The CDR3 loop is CSARDHAETQYF. DNA of the CDR3: TGCAGTGCTAGAGACCACGCAGAGACCCAGTACTTC.

This clonotype was observed a handful of times. CDR3 nucleotides: TGTGCCACCAGCAGAGAACGCGCCGGTATCGATGGCTACACCTTC. Protein sequence: CATSRERAGIDGYTF. The rearrangement joins TRBV15 to TRBJ1-2; no definite D call. Germline CDR1 is LNHNV and CDR2 is YYDKDF (reference sequence). With 0 bases removed from V and 6 bases from J, the gap between germline ends came to 14 bases. This CDR3 comprises 15 residues.

This clonotype has just a few counts. This chain connects TRBV2 to TRBJ2-2, with D hard to call. This CDR3 is built from 14 residues. Germline CDR1 SNHLY, CDR2 FYNNEI. The ends were cut back, 2 bases at V and 8 bases at J, with 12 bases in the middle. Here the CDR3 reads CASSEWYSPGELFF. The CDR3 nucleotides are TGTGCCAGCAGTGAATGGTATAGCCCGGGGGAGCTGTTTTTT.

This clonotype has just a few counts. The gene calls are TRBV9 and TRBJ2-1; 9 bases line up with TRBD2. Per the germline V gene, CDR1 is SGDLS and CDR2 is YYNGEE. There are 14 residues in the CDR3. J was trimmed by 9 bases and V by 2 bases; bases with no gene match: 6. This CDR3 is CASSVGAGGGEQFF. DNA for the CDR3: TGTGCCAGCAGCGTTGGAGCGGGGGGAGGTGAGCAGTTCTTC. Filled out from reference TRBV9 and TRBJ2-1, the complete variable domain reads DSGVTQTPKHLITATGQRVTLRCSPRSGDLSVYWYQQSLDQGLQFLIQYYNGEERAKGNILERFSAQQFPDLHSELNLSSLELGDSALYFCASSVGAGGGEQFFGPGTRLTVL.

The table lists this clonotype with a few counts. This chain joins TRBV5-5 and TRBJ2-3, with 8 bases identical to TRBD1. This CDR3 is built from 18 residues. The germline V gene has CDR1 SGHKS and CDR2 YYEKEE (reference sequence). J lost 4 bases, V lost 4 bases, and 17 bases had no gene match. CDR3 in DNA: TGTGCCAGCAGCAGAAACCCGGGACAGGCTTCCATCCCAGATACGCAGTATTTT. The encoded protein is CASSRNPGQASIPDTQYF.

This clonotype has just a few counts. V usage is TRBV7-9 and J usage is TRBJ2-2; D might be TRBD1 (5 bases). The CDR3 extends over 17 amino acids. V lost 3 bases to trimming and J lost 7 bases, with 21 bases between them. Germline lookup yields CDR1 SEHNR and CDR2 FQNEAQ (reference sequence). The CDR3 nucleotides are TGTGCCAGCAGCTTCCCTTGGACACCCCACTATGACGGGGAGCTGTTTTTT. This sequence encodes CASSFPWTPHYDGELFF.

The sample holds a few counts of this clonotype. The rearrangement links TRBV5-1 to TRBJ1-1; D ambiguous. V lost 3 bases and J lost 3, with 9 bases in between. The CDR3 loop spans 13 amino acids. Germline V gene data show CDR1 as SGHRS and CDR2 as YFSETQ. The CDR3 bases are TGCGCCAGCAGCTGGGGTTCTGACACTGAAGCTTTCTTT. As protein: CASSWGSDTEAFF.